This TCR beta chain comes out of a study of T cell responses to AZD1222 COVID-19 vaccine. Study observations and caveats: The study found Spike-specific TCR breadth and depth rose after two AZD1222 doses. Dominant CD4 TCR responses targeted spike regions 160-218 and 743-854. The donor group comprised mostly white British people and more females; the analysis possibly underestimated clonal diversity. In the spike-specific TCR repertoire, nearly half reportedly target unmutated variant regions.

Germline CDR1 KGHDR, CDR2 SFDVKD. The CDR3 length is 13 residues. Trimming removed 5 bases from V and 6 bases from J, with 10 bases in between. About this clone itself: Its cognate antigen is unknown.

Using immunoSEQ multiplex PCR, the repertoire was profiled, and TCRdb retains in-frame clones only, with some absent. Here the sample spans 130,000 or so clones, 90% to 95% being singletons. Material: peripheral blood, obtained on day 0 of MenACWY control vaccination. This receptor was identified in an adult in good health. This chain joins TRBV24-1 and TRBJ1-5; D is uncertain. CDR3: CATSAREAQPQHF. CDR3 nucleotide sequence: TGTGCCACCAGTGCGAGGGAGGCTCAGCCCCAGCATTTT.